This section outlines one T cell receptor beta chain sequence together with its context. This clonotype was seen at least ten times. Its specific antigen is unknown. It has no much larger one-base neighbor in the sample; base qualities were not kept. The data stem from a study of blood T cells in healthy people across ages (dated by TCRdb to 2015 to 2017). Background for the entire study: In model experiments, template switching captured roughly one uniquely barcoded TCR beta cDNA molecule for every two T cells. Using the same blood draw, the study looked at two additional independent replicas of 1 million unique cDNA reads for two donors, one aged 18 to 30 and the other aged 80 or older. Four age groups were formed from the donors: young (average 16 years), middle-aged (more than 35), aged (62) and long-lived (about 75). To avoid experimental bias, donors of different ages were distributed randomly across sequencing lanes. Using deep sequencing normalized with unique cDNA molecular identifiers, the study measured how TCR beta repertoire diversity changes with age.

What the work shows at the level of the full study, not this receptor alone: Estimates of total diversity from one million sequenced T cells were regarded as lower bounds and underestimates. There was a strong correlation between observed TCR beta diversity and the percentage of naive T cells measured by flow cytometry. Because the CMV infection status of the donors was unknown, age-related changes in expanded clonotypes may potentially have been confounded. Because profiling used bulk unsorted PBMCs, naive and antigen-experienced compartments could not be compared conclusively. Observed TCR beta diversity per million T cells fell roughly linearly with age, and a significant reduction was already apparent by age roughly 41. The long-lived group showed more naive CD4+ T cells, fewer expanded clones and increased TCR diversity than the aged group, suggesting age selection.

The trim is 7 bases for V and 1 base for J, with a gap of 12 bases between the germline ends. Taken from cysteine to phenylalanine, the CDR3 has 14 residues. Only CDR3 DNA is held: 42 bases, read in frame from base 1. From a lookup of the germline V gene, CDR1 and CDR2 are MNHNS and SASEGT. The donors were roughly 39 Caucasian individuals from Russia, aged roughly 6 to 90 years, who were systemically healthy. Each donor gave ten milliliters of peripheral blood, collected into EDTA-treated Vacutainer tubes. Ficoll-Paque density-gradient centrifugation was used to isolate PBMCs, with at least 6.5 million per sample. Total RNA was extracted from PBMCs with Trizol reagent, with at least 5 micrograms obtained per sample. The percentages of naive CD45RAhigh/CD27high T cells were determined by flow cytometry on a PBMC aliquot from every donor. Library preparation used 5' RACE. The reads were generated on an Illumina HiSeq 2500. A second PCR of about 6 to 12 cycles was run with a J-beta primer mix and a sample-barcoded 5' primer. A unique molecular identifier was introduced onto each TCR beta cDNA molecule by a template-switch 5' adaptor carrying 12 random nucleotides. Each sample yielded at least 3 million CDR3-containing paired-end reads. First-strand cDNA synthesis was performed from all RNA using the Mint cDNA synthesis kit, with priming by a TRBC-specific oligonucleotide. After uracil-DNA glycosylase treatment, a first 18-cycle PCR used universal primers M1SS and BC2_uni_R on all cDNA. The published analysis was carried out like this. For normalization, 1 million high-quality reads were randomly selected from each sample, with every read carrying a distinct molecular identifier. Instead of being binned into consensus sequences, reads that shared molecular identifiers were thrown out. MiTCR, with a Q25 quality threshold and the strictest error-elimination algorithm, was used for CDR3 identification, clonotype clustering and error correction. A nonparametric unseen species model with Euler transformation was used to estimate lower-bound total TCR beta diversity. TCRdb redid the processing of the public reads, applying fastp at Q25 and MiXCR, and retained in-frame beta chains. Entries are consolidated by CDR3 protein sequence, retaining the most common genes and DNA. The V and J calls shown here were made by TCRdb, not taken from the authors' results. This sample comprises hundreds of thousands of distinct CDR3 sequences, approximately 30% of them detected only once. The ten largest clonotypes hold 15% to 18% of the sample.

The receptor chain draws on TRBV6-1 and TRBJ2-3; the D gene lacks a confident call. This receptor was taken from a woman older than 75 in good health. The sequencing input was blood. The CDR3 corresponds to CASNLVGGTDTQYF. The sequence in DNA is TGTGCCAGCAATCTAGTCGGCGGCACAGATACGCAGTATTTT.